The entry below describes one T cell receptor beta chain. The data were taken from a study of radiation and T cells in renal cell carcinoma. Using immunoSEQ multiplex PCR, the repertoire was profiled, and TCRdb retains in-frame clones only, with some absent. There are 150,000 or so clones in the sample; roughly nine tenths occur only once, and 11% lies in the top ten. Time point given: blood 4 weeks post-SBRT, at nephrectomy. The sample's treatment: 15 Gy SBRT to primary tumor, nephrectomy 4 weeks later. CDR3 size: 14 residues. Germline values: CDR1 SQVTM, CDR2 ANQGSEA. The germline V and J ends were trimmed by 1 base and 4 bases, with 13 bases remaining between them.

The gene calls are TRBV29-1 and TRBJ1-1, with D uncertain. The source of this sequence is a woman aged 50 to 65 with renal cell carcinoma. Sequenced material: blood, taken from a patient whose treatment included radiotherapy and nephrectomy. CDR3 DNA sequence: TGCAGCGTTGAAGGGTCGAGGAGTCCCACTGAAGCTTTCTTT. It is translated as CSVEGSRSPTEAFF.